The 25 T cell receptor beta chains below were found in one sample sequenced in a study of shared clonotypes between healthy human individuals. The data were produced by immunoSEQ multiplex PCR, yet TCRdb's version contains in-frame clones alone and is incomplete. The repertoire holds about 2.4 million clones, with 93% as singletons. The sequenced material came from naive CD4+ T cells from PBMCs. Indicated subset: CD45RA+ positively selected. These receptors came from a man aged 18 to 29 in good health. Some clones in this sample may be carry-over from other donors' samples.

The V gene is TRBV5-1, the J gene TRBJ2-1; maybe TRBD1 (6 bases). Per the germline V gene, CDR1 is SGHRS and CDR2 is YFSETQ. V lost 0 bases and J 6 bases, leaving 16 bases between the germline ends. The CDR3 is 16 amino acids. The CDR3 spells CASSLEAGQPGNEQFF. The CDR3 DNA sequence: TGCGCCAGCAGCTTGGAAGCCGGACAGCCAGGCAATGAGCAGTTCTTC.

The CDR3 nucleotides are TGTGCCAGCAGCCCCAGACAGGGTATCTACAATGAGCAGTTCTTC. This encodes CASSPRQGIYNEQFF. The V call is TRBV7-2, the J call TRBJ2-1; 7 nucleotides align to TRBD1. The CDR3 totals 15 residues. Germline values: CDR1 SGHTA, CDR2 FQGNSA. The V and J ends lost 5 bases and 3 bases, in that order; junction bases with no gene match: 7. Using reference TRBV7-2 and TRBJ2-1 for the parts outside the CDR3, the full variable domain is GAGVSQSPSNKVTEKGKDVELRCDPISGHTALYWYRQSLGQGLEFLIYFQGNSAPDKSGLPSDRFSAERTGGSVSTLTIQRTQQEDSAVYLCASSPRQGIYNEQFFGPGTRLTVL.

CDR3 amino acids: CASSSISGYTF. CDR3 sequence (DNA): TGTGCCAGCAGTTCAATCAGTGGCTACACCTTC. J is TRBJ1-2 and V is TRBV6-5, with no clear D. From germline, CDR1 is MNHEY and CDR2 SVGAGI. The V end lost 4 bases, the J end lost 7 bases, and 7 bases lay between the germline ends. The CDR3 extends over 11 amino acids.

V and J are TRBV25-1 and TRBJ2-1; 7 bases map to TRBD1. The CDR3 runs 15 residues. V gave up 4 bases and J gave up 0 bases; unmatched junction bases: 3. The germline V gene has CDR1 MGHDK and CDR2 SYGVNS. CDR3: CASSGRGISYNEQFF. The CDR3 DNA reads as TGTGCCAGCAGTGGCAGGGGGATCTCCTACAATGAGCAGTTCTTC.

This rearrangement joins TRBV5-4 to TRBJ1-4, with a tentative D call TRBD1 (6 bases). This CDR3 has 14 amino acids. Trimming shortened V by 4 bases and J by 4 bases, and 11 bases separated the two germline ends. Germline CDR1 SGHNT, CDR2 YYREEE (reference sequence). The CDR3 DNA sequence: TGTGCCAGCAGCCCAGGACAGTATAATGAAAAACTGTTTTTT. This codes for CASSPGQYNEKLFF.

This clone was detected only once. The chain carries TRBV6-1 and TRBJ1-5; D unresolved. V lost 2 bases to trimming and J lost 3 bases, with 14 bases between them. Germline V gives CDR1 MNHNS, CDR2 SASEGT. The CDR3 is 16 amino acids. DNA for the CDR3: TGTGCCAGCAGTGAAACGCCACAGTCCCCCAATCAGCCCCAGCATTTT. It specifies CASSETPQSPNQPQHF.

The chain links TRBV19 to TRBJ2-2; D remains unclear. Between the trimmed V and J ends, which lost 7 bases and 2 bases, there was a span of 8 bases. The CDR3 runs 13 residues. The germline gives CDR1 LNHDA, CDR2 SQIVND (reference sequence). The CDR3 protein is CASTPPNTGELFF. The CDR3 coding sequence is TGTGCCAGTACCCCTCCAAACACCGGGGAGCTGTTTTTT. The full variable domain, completed using reference TRBV19 and TRBJ2-2, is DGGITQSPKYLFRKEGQNVTLSCEQNLNHDAMYWYRQDPGQGLRLIYYSQIVNDFQKGDIAEGYSVSREKKESFPLTVTSAQKNPTAFYLCASTPPNTGELFFGEGSRLTVL.

The V and J genes are TRBV28 and TRBJ2-3; 8 bases fit TRBD2. This CDR3 contains 16 residues. V shed 7 bases and J 4 bases; nucleotides not matched to a gene: 13. CDR1 is MDHEN and CDR2 is SYDVKM in the germline V gene. The CDR3 here is CASNDQTSELPDTQYF. The CDR3 region has the DNA TGTGCCAGCAACGACCAGACTAGCGAGTTACCAGATACGCAGTATTTT.

Regarding this clone: Within the sample, other DNA sequences also encode this same CDR3. The CDR3 spells CASSLVASGTYNEQFF. CDR3 DNA: TGCGCCAGCAGCTTGGTGGCTAGCGGGACCTACAATGAGCAGTTCTTC. The V call is TRBV5-1, the J call TRBJ2-1, with TRBD2 matching over 9 bases. V gave up 0 bases and J gave up 2 bases; unmatched junction bases: 3. The CDR3 extends over 16 amino acids. Per germline, CDR1 SGHRS and CDR2 YFSETQ.

The rearrangement joins TRBV27 to TRBJ2-7, with D possibly called TRBD1 or TRBD2 (5 bases each). V lost 5 bases and J lost 3, with 14 bases in between. The V gene's germline CDR1 is MNHEY and CDR2 SMNVEV (reference sequence). The CDR3 is 14 amino acids. The CDR3 here is CASSPGTVVYEQYF. The CDR3, as DNA: TGTGCCAGCAGTCCTGGGACGGTTGTCTACGAGCAGTACTTC.

The chain carries TRBV28 and TRBJ2-1; D is undetermined. The CDR3 covers 14 residues. V shed 7 bases and J shed 6 bases, with 16 bases lying between them. Germline CDR1 is MDHEN and CDR2 is SYDVKM. The CDR3 is CASMHPDRANEQFF. The CDR3 bases are TGTGCCAGCATGCATCCCGACCGGGCCAATGAGCAGTTCTTC.

The chain is built from TRBV27 and TRBJ1-2; TRBD1 is a possible D gene (5 bases). V lost 5 bases, J lost 4 bases, and 20 bases lay in between. In germline, CDR1 is MNHEY, CDR2 SMNVEV (reference sequence). This CDR3 spans 16 amino acids. The CDR3 sequence is CASSPLAITGSYGYTF. In nucleotides, the CDR3 is TGTGCCAGCAGTCCATTAGCCATAACAGGATCCTATGGCTACACCTTC.

V usage is TRBV5-6 and J usage is TRBJ2-1; 8 nucleotides agree with TRBD2. The CDR3 length is 16 residues. Germline loops: CDR1 SGHDT, CDR2 YYEEEE. Unmatched junction bases numbered 3, after V lost 0 bases and J lost 1 base. CDR3 DNA sequence: TGTGCCAGCAGCTTGGTCACGGGAGGGTCCTACAATGAGCAGTTCTTC. Protein product: CASSLVTGGSYNEQFF.

The chain is built from TRBV6-1 and TRBJ2-7; D may be TRBD1 (5 bases). There are 16 residues in the CDR3. V was trimmed by 3 bases and J by 0 bases, leaving 15 bases between them. Per germline, CDR1 MNHNS and CDR2 SASEGT. DNA for the CDR3: TGTGCCAGCAGTGACCCTTCGAAGGGGAACTCCTACGAGCAGTACTTC. Amino acids: CASSDPSKGNSYEQYF.

This clone was recorded a few times. Sequence at one end of the junction differs from germline and may be a read error. The chain combines TRBV5-3 with TRBJ1-4, with TRBD1 as a possible D gene (5 bases). TRBV5-3 is treated as an ORF (open reading frame) with a function not yet certain. This CDR3 is 11 amino acids long. In nucleotides, the CDR3 is TGTGCCAGAAGCGCCCAGGGTGGCCATTATTTT. Translated, it gives CARSAQGGHYF.

This clone was seen a single time. The chain uses TRBV19 and TRBJ1-1; 9 nucleotides match TRBD1. V shed 5 bases and J 7 bases; nucleotides not matched to a gene: 5. Germline CDR1 and CDR2: LNHDA and SQIVND (reference sequence). The CDR3 spans 13 residues. CDR3 in DNA: TGTGCCAGTAGTGTGACAGGGGGGGGTGAAGCTTTCTTT. This gives the protein CASSVTGGGEAFF.

This clone was observed a single time. V and J are TRBV5-6 and TRBJ1-5; D unresolved. There are 15 residues in the CDR3. The germline V gene has CDR1 SGHDT and CDR2 YYEEEE. Trimming took 4 bases from V and 2 from J, leaving 13 bases between them. This CDR3 is CASSPWAPGNQPQHF. CDR3 in DNA: TGTGCCAGCAGCCCATGGGCACCCGGCAATCAGCCCCAGCATTTT.

The CDR3 DNA reads TGTGCCAGTAGTCCGGCCTCAATCTACGAGCAGTACTTC. Translation gives CASSPASIYEQYF. The rearrangement joins TRBV19 to TRBJ2-7; no firm D call. The CDR3 extends over 13 amino acids. Trimming removed 5 bases at V and 3 bases at J, with 11 bases between. Germline CDR1 and CDR2: LNHDA and SQIVND (reference sequence).

The gene calls are TRBV7-2 and TRBJ2-7; no definite D call. CDR1 and CDR2 (germline): SGHTA, FQGNSA. This CDR3 has 14 amino acids. The V gene lost 0 bases and the J gene lost 0 bases, with 6 bases spanning the gap. CDR3 in DNA: TGTGCCAGCAGCTTAGCGCGAAGCTCCTACGAGCAGTACTTC. Translation gives CASSLARSSYEQYF. Full variable domain (rest looked up from reference TRBV7-2 and TRBJ2-7): GAGVSQSPSNKVTEKGKDVELRCDPISGHTALYWYRQSLGQGLEFLIYFQGNSAPDKSGLPSDRFSAERTGGSVSTLTIQRTQQEDSAVYLCASSLARSSYEQYFGPGTRLTVT.

The chain is built from TRBV6-1 and TRBJ1-4; TRBD1 matches at 7 bases. Trimming cost V 6 bases and J 3 bases; bases outside gene matches: 7. The CDR3 totals 15 residues. The germline V gene encodes CDR1 MNHNS and CDR2 SASEGT. CDR3 region: CASSPQTGSNEKLFF. The CDR3, as DNA: TGTGCCAGCAGCCCGCAGACAGGGTCTAATGAAAAACTGTTTTTT.

The rearrangement links TRBV28 to TRBJ2-7; 7 nucleotides agree with TRBD1. In germline, CDR1 is MDHEN, CDR2 SYDVKM. This CDR3 comprises 13 residues. The trim removed 7 bases at V and 0 bases at J, leaving 3 bases unmatched. CDR3 region: CASTQGVSYEQYF. CDR3 nucleotide sequence: TGTGCCAGCACTCAGGGGGTCTCCTACGAGCAGTACTTC. The variable domain in full, with the rest retrieved from reference TRBV28 and TRBJ2-7, is DVKVTQSSRYLVKRTGEKVFLECVQDMDHENMFWYRQDPGLGLRLIYFSYDVKMKEKGDIPEGYSVSREKKERFSLILESASTNQTSMYLCASTQGVSYEQYFGPGTRLTVT.

The rearrangement uses TRBV27 and TRBJ2-7, with a tentative D call TRBD2 (6 bases). The V and J ends lost 3 bases and 0 bases respectively, with 12 bases between them. Germline V lookup: CDR1 MNHEY, CDR2 SMNVEV (reference sequence). The CDR3 length is 15 residues. This chain's CDR3 is CASSFRRESSYEQYF. The DNA for the CDR3 is TGTGCCAGCAGTTTCCGACGGGAGAGCTCCTACGAGCAGTACTTC.

The chain employs TRBV10-3 and TRBJ1-1; 8 bases fit TRBD1. The CDR3 runs 14 residues. V lost 2 bases, J lost 4 bases, and 3 bases stayed unmatched. Germline V CDR1 and CDR2: ENHRY, SYGVKD. CDR3 in amino acids: CAISEQGAGTEAFF. As DNA, the CDR3 is TGTGCCATCAGTGAGCAGGGGGCCGGCACTGAAGCTTTCTTT.

The J gene is TRBJ1-2, the V gene TRBV5-1; TRBD1 aligns across 9 bases. Trimming cost V 3 bases and J 4 bases; bases outside gene matches: 10. The CDR3 is 16 residues long. The V gene's germline CDR1 is SGHRS and CDR2 YFSETQ. CDR3: CASSSRTGAMGYGYTF. The CDR3 nucleotides are TGCGCCAGCAGCTCGCGGACAGGGGCGATGGGCTATGGCTACACCTTC.

CDR3 in DNA: TGTGCCACCAGCAGAGATCAGGCCCCAGGGTCGGGGAATGAGCAGTTCTTC. It specifies CATSRDQAPGSGNEQFF. This chain links TRBV15 with TRBJ2-1; D tentatively fits TRBD1 or TRBD2 (5 bases each). Looked up from germline, CDR1 is LNHNV and CDR2 is YYDKDF (reference sequence). CDR3 length: 17 residues. V gave up 0 bases and J gave up 7 bases, with 19 bases separating them. The full variable domain, with the rest looked up from reference TRBV15 and TRBJ2-1, is DAMVIQNPRYQVTQFGKPVTLSCSQTLNHNVMYWYQQKSSQAPKLLFHYYDKDFNNEADTPDNFQSRRPNTSFCFLDIRSPGLGDTAMYLCATSRDQAPGSGNEQFFGPGTRLTVL.